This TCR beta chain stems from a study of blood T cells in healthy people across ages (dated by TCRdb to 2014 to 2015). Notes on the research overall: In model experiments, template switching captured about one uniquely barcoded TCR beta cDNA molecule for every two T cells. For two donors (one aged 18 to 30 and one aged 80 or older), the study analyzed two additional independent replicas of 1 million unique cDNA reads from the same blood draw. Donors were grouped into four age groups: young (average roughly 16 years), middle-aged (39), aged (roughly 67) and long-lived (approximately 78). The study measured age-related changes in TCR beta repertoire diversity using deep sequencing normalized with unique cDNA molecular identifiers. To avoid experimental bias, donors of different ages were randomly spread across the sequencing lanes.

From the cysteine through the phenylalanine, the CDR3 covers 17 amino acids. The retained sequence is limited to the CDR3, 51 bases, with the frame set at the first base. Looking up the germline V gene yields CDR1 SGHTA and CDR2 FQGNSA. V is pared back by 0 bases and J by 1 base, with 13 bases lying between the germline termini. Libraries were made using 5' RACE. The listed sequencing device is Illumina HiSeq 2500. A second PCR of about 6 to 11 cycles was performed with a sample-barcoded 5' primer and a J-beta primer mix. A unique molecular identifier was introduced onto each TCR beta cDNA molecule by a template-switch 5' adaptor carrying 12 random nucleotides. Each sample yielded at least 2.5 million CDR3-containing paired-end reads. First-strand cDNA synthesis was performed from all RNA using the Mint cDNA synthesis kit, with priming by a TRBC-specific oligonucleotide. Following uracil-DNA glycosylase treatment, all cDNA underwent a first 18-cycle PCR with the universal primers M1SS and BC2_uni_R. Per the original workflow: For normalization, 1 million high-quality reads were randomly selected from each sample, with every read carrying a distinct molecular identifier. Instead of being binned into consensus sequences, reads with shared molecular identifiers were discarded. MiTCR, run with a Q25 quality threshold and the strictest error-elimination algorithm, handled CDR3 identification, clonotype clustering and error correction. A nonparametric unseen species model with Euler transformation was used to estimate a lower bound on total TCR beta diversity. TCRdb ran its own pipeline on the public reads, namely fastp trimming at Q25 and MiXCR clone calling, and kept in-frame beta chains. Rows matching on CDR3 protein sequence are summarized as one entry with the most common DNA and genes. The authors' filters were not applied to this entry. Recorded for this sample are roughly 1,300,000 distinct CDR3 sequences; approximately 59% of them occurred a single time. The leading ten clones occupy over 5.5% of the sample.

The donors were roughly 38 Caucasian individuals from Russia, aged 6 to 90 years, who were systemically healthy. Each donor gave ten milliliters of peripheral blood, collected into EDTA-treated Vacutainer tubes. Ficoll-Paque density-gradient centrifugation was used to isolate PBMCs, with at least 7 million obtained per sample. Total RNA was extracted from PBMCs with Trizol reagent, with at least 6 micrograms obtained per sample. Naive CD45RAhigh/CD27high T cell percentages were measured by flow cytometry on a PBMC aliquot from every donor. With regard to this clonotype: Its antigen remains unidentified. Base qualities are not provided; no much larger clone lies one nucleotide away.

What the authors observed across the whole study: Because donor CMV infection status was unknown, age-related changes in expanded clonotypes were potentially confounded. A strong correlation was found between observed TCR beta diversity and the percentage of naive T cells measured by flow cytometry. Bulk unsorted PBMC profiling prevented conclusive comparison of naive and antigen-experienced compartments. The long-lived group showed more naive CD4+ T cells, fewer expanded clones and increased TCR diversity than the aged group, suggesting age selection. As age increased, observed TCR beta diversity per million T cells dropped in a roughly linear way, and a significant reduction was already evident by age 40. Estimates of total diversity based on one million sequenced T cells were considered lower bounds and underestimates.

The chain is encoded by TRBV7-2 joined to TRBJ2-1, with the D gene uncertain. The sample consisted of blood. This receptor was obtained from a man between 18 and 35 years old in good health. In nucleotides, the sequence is TGTGCCAGCAGCTTAGCCCTCGGCAGCTCTTCCTACAATGAGCAGTTCTTC. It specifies CASSLALGSSSYNEQFF. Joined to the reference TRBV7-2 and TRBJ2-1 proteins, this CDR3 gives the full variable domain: GAGVSQSPSNKVTEKGKDVELRCDPISGHTALYWYRQSLGQGLEFLIYFQGNSAPDKSGLPSDRFSAERTGGSVSTLTIQRTQQEDSAVYLCASSLALGSSSYNEQFFGPGTRLTVL.